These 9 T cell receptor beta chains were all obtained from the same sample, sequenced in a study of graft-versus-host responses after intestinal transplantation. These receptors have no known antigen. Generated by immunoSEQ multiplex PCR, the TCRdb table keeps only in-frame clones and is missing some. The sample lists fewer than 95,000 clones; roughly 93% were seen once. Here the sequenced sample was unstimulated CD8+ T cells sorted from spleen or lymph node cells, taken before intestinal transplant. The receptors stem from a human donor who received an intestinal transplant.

The DNA for the CDR3 is TGTGCCTGGAGTAGAGGGACAGGGGGGTTCTATGGCTACACCTTC. Translating it yields CAWSRGTGGFYGYTF. The V call is TRBV30, the J call TRBJ1-2, with TRBD1 matching 11 bases. The CDR3 consists of 15 residues. The germline V gene has CDR1 GTSNPN and CDR2 SVGIG (reference sequence). With 2 bases clipped from V and 4 bases from J, the junction kept 6 bases outside the gene matches.

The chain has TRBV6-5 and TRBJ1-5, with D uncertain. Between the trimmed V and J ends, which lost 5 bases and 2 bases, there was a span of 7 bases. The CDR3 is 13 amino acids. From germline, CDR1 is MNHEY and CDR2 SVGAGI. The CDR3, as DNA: TGTGCCAGCAGTGTGAGGGGCAATCAGCCCCAGCATTTT. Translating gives CASSVRGNQPQHF.

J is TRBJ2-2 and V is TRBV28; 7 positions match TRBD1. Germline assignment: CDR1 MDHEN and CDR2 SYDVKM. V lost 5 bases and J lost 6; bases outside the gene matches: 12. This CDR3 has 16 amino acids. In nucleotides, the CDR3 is TGTGCCAGCAGTCGACAGGGCGGGTTTGCGGCCGGGGAGCTGTTTTTT. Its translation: CASSRQGGFAAGELFF.

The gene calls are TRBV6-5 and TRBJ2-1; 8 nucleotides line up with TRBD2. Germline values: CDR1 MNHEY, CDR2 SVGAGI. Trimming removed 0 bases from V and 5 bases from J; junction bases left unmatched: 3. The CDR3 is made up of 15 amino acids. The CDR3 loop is CASSYSVSGNNEQFF. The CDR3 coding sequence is TGTGCCAGCAGTTACTCAGTTAGCGGGAACAATGAGCAGTTCTTC.

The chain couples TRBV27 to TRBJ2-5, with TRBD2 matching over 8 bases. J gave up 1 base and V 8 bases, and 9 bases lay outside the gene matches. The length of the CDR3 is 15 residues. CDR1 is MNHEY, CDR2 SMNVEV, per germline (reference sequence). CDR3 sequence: CASCSASGFQETQYF. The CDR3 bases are TGTGCCAGCTGCTCGGCTAGCGGGTTCCAAGAGACCCAGTACTTC.

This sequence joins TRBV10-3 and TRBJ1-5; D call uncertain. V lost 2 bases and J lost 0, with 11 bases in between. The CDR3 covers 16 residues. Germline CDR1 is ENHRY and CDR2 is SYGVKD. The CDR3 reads CAISEVADYSNQPQHF. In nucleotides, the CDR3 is TGTGCCATCAGTGAGGTGGCAGACTATAGCAATCAGCCCCAGCATTTT.

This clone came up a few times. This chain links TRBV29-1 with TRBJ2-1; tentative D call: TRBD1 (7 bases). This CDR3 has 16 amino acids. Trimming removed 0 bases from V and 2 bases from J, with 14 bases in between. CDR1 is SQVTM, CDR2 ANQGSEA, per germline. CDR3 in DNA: TGCAGCGTTGAAGATTCGGACAGGACTACCTACAATGAGCAGTTCTTC. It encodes CSVEDSDRTTYNEQFF.

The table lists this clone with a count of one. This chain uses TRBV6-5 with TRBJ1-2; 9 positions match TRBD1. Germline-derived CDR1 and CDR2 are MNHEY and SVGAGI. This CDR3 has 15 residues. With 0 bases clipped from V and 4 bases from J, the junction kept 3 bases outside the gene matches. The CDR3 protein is CASSYSTGGGYGYTF. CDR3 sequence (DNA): TGTGCCAGCAGTTACTCGACAGGGGGGGGCTATGGCTACACCTTC.

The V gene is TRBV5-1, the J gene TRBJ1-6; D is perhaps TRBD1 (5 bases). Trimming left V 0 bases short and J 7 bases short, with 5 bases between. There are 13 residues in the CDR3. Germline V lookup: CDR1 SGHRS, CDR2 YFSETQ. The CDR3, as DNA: TGCGCCAGCAGCTTGGAGGGGAATTCACCCCTCCACTTT. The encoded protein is CASSLEGNSPLHF.